This T cell receptor (beta chain) was sequenced in a study of spatial heterogeneity in lung cancer. In the study overall: Detection consistently captured more beta-chain sequences than alpha-chain sequences.

Study results and caveats: Ubiquitous expanded tumor TCRs were observed in blood more at resection than follow-up.

To note about this clonotype: Its antigen is as yet unknown.

Unique molecular identifiers, one per molecule, were present on every TCR cDNA molecule. TCRdb processed the 5' RACE reads anew with MiXCR; each CDR3 protein has one entry. The sample consists of some 16,000 distinct CDR3 sequences, 19% of them appearing once. The time point: blood at routine non-recurrence follow-up after resection. Sequencing was performed on whole RNA extracted from tumor and nontumor lung tissue, or from frozen PBMC, and the material was left unsorted. The germline gives CDR1 SGHDT, CDR2 YYEEEE. V lost 2 bases to trimming and J lost 7 bases; unmatched junction nucleotides: 1. The CDR3 has 13 amino acids.

The sequencing used PBMCs, collected at follow-up. The rearrangement joins TRBV5-6 to TRBJ1-4; 8 nucleotides match TRBD1. This sequence was found in a male donor with early-stage non-small cell lung cancer. Here the CDR3 DNA reads TGTGCCAGCAGCTTCCAGGGGGCTGAAAAACTGTTTTTT. It is translated as CASSFQGAEKLFF.